The 6 T cell receptor beta chains below come from one sample, sequenced in a study of blood T cell repertoires in COVID-19. Sequenced by immunoSEQ multiplex PCR; TCRdb stores in-frame clones only, minus some. This repertoire shows tens of thousands of clones, over 80% found once; its top ten account for 7.2%. The sequenced sample consisted of peripheral blood. The receptors here all came from a human donor in a cohort sampled during active COVID-19.

The chain carries TRBV14 and TRBJ2-7, with TRBD1 as a possible D gene (5 bases). Germline CDR1 reads SGHDN; CDR2 reads FVKESK. V lost 4 bases, J lost 1 base, and 14 bases lay in between. The CDR3 sequence is 15 residues long. The CDR3 DNA reads as TGTGCCAGCAGCCGAAAAGATGGGGCATCCTACGAGCAGTACTTC. This gives the protein CASSRKDGASYEQYF.

V gene TRBV6-5 combines with J gene TRBJ1-5; no reliable D call. From germline, CDR1 is MNHEY and CDR2 SVGAGI. This CDR3 has 15 residues. V gave up 6 bases and J gave up 2 bases, with 14 bases separating them. CDR3 in DNA: TGTGCCAGCAGCCGGGGATTCACGGGCAATCAGCCCCAGCATTTT. Translating it yields CASSRGFTGNQPQHF.

The rearrangement uses TRBV12-3 or TRBV12-4 and TRBJ1-1; D gene ambiguous. The V gene lost 5 bases and the J gene lost 4 bases, with 11 bases spanning the gap. The CDR3 is 13 amino acids. CDR3 in DNA: TGTGCCAGCAGTCTAGAGCTGAGCACTGAAGCTTTCTTT. Its protein product is CASSLELSTEAFF.

The chain uses TRBV10-3 and TRBJ1-1; perhaps TRBD1 as D (6 bases). The CDR3 runs to 14 residues. Deletions cut 5 bases from V and 0 bases from J, with 10 bases between. CDR1 and CDR2 (germline): ENHRY, SYGVKD. DNA of the CDR3: TGTGCCATCAGTACAGGGCTCATGAACACTGAAGCTTTCTTT. It yields the protein CAISTGLMNTEAFF.

Here the CDR3 reads CASSAMGGGAVYEQFF. The CDR3 DNA is TGTGCCAGCAGCGCCATGGGCGGGGGGGCCGTATATGAGCAGTTCTTC. The chain couples TRBV9 to TRBJ2-1; 9 nucleotides agree with TRBD2. J gave up 8 bases and V 3 bases, and 12 bases lay outside the gene matches. Germline loops: CDR1 SGDLS, CDR2 YYNGEE. The CDR3 consists of 16 residues.

This clone was picked up a small number of times. Other DNA sequences of this sample code for an identical CDR3. The chain couples TRBV5-1 to TRBJ2-1, with 9 bases that match TRBD2. V shed 2 bases and J 7 bases; nucleotides not matched to a gene: 7. CDR1 and CDR2 from the germline V gene are SGHRS and YFSETQ. The CDR3 length is 15 residues. The CDR3: CASSFNAGGLNEQFF. CDR3 sequence (DNA): TGCGCCAGCAGCTTTAATGCGGGGGGGCTAAATGAGCAGTTCTTC.